One sample yielded the 4 T cell receptor beta chains listed below, sequenced in a study of cytomegalovirus exposure and HLA in healthy donors. The PCR made use of 60 Vbeta and 13 Jbeta primers. Clones were read by immunoSEQ multiplex PCR, and TCRdb kept only the in-frame ones, dropping some. This repertoire shows 150,000 to 200,000 clones, 80% to 85% found once; its top ten account for around 1.6%. Sequences were obtained from PBMCs. The source is a man over 45 in good health and CMV-seronegative.

The chain links TRBV13 to TRBJ2-1; perhaps TRBD2 as D (6 bases). Germline V lookup: CDR1 PRHDT, CDR2 FYEKMQ (reference sequence). CDR3 length: 15 amino acids. V lost 0 bases, J lost 0 bases, and 6 bases lay in between. CDR3: CASSLGTSSYNEQFF. CDR3 coding DNA: TGTGCCAGCAGCTTAGGGACTAGCTCCTACAATGAGCAGTTCTTC.

For the CDR3, the DNA is TGTGCCATCTCACCCACAGATGATACGCAGTATTTT. Protein sequence: CAISPTDDTQYF. This chain uses TRBV10-3 with TRBJ2-3; D is unclear. CDR3 size: 12 residues. Trimming cost V 8 bases and J 6 bases, with 12 bases left between them. CDR1 is ENHRY and CDR2 is SYGVKD in the germline V gene.

The chain combines TRBV28 with TRBJ1-4, with 7 nucleotides matching TRBD1. The germline V gene encodes CDR1 MDHEN and CDR2 SYDVKM. The CDR3 totals 14 residues. Germline trimming cut 3 bases from V and 8 bases from J; bases unmatched to any gene: 6. CDR3 nucleotides: TGTGCCAGCAGTTTGACAGGGTCTACCGAAAAACTGTTTTTT. Amino acid sequence: CASSLTGSTEKLFF.

The CDR3 bases are TGTGCCAGCAGCTTGGTCTTTGGACTAGCGGGGGGTAACACCGGGGAGCTGTTTTTT. Translating it yields CASSLVFGLAGGNTGELFF. V and J are TRBV5-4 and TRBJ2-2; 14 bases line up with TRBD2. The length of the CDR3 is 19 residues. The germline V gene has CDR1 SGHNT and CDR2 YYREEE (reference sequence). J lost 2 bases, V lost 0 bases, and 6 bases had no gene match.